This is a list of T cell receptor beta chains from one sample in a study of Graves' ophthalmopathy and Graves' hyperthyroidism. TCRdb passed the multiplex PCR reads through MiXCR, listing each CDR3 protein once. The table lists 650,000 to 800,000 distinct CDR3 sequences, about 38% of them singletons, with 3% to 4% in the top ten. The sample was peripheral blood. These receptors were collected from an adult man with Graves' ophthalmopathy. Each CDR3 is given with its conserved first and last residue. A D gene is named only where the DNA matches it firmly. A row's size may be missing; if present it is once, few, many or a size class.

d_gene,v_gene,j_gene,abundance,CDR3aa,CDR3nt
.,TRBV2,TRBJ1-6,many,CASRDPVVSSYNSPLHF,TGTGCCAGCAGAGATCCAGTCGTTTCCTCCTATAATTCACCCCTCCACTTT
TRBD1,TRBV15,TRBJ1-3,many,CATSRATGFRNTIYF,TGTGCCACCAGCAGAGCGACAGGGTTTCGGAACACCATATATTTT
.,TRBV24-1,TRBJ2-2,.,CASSLLRDNAYTGELFF,TGTGCCAGCAGCCTACTCCGGGACAACGCCTACACCGGGGAGCTGTTTTTT
TRBD1,TRBV2,TRBJ1-5,.,CASSLSGQGDQPQHF,TGTGCCAGCTCACTTTCCGGACAGGGTGATCAGCCCCAGCATTTT
TRBD1,TRBV11-2,TRBJ1-2,once,CASSRDRTGANYGYTF,TGTGCCAGCAGCAGGGACCGGACAGGGGCTAACTATGGCTACACCTTC
.,TRBV12-3/TRBV12-4,TRBJ1-2,.,CASGLGGPGTYGYTF,TGTGCTAGTGGTTTGGGGGGACCGGGGACCTATGGCTACACCTTC
.,TRBV6-1,TRBJ2-2,many,CASSQELGRRELFF,TGTGCCAGCAGTCAAGAGCTAGGGAGAAGGGAGCTGTTTTTT
TRBD1,TRBV12-3/TRBV12-4,TRBJ1-5,few,CASTVDRAGNQPQHF,TGTGCCAGCACCGTGGACAGGGCCGGCAATCAGCCCCAGCATTTT
TRBD1,TRBV29-1,TRBJ1-2,many,CSVVTGVGGYTF,TGCAGCGTTGTTACAGGGGTGGGCGGCTACACCTTC
.,TRBV7-2,TRBJ2-7,.,CASSLGRLEQYF,TGTGCCAGCAGCTTGGGGCGGCTCGAGCAGTACTTC
.,TRBV12-5,TRBJ1-5,.,CASGLAQTQHF,TGTGCTAGTGGTTTGGCGCAGACCCAGCATTTT
TRBD1,TRBV30,TRBJ1-1,.,CAWSPSGGPPAFF,TGTGCCTGGAGTCCCTCAGGGGGCCCGCCTGCTTTCTTT
.,TRBV24-1,TRBJ1-5,.,CATSAGGPQPQHF,TGTGCCACCAGTGCGGGGGGGCCTCAGCCCCAGCATTTT
TRBD2,TRBV20-1,TRBJ2-7,few,CSARDLAGDTYEQYF,TGCAGTGCTAGAGATCTAGCGGGGGATACATACGAGCAGTACTTC
.,TRBV9,TRBJ1-3,many,CASARSSGNTIYF,TGTGCCAGCGCGCGCTCCTCTGGAAACACCATATATTTT
.,TRBV11-2,TRBJ1-2,many,CASSLDGRTGYTF,TGTGCCAGCAGCTTAGATGGCAGAACCGGCTACACCTTC
.,TRBV12-3/TRBV12-4,TRBJ1-1,.,CASTRGGNTEAFF,TGTGCCAGCACCCGTGGGGGGAACACTGAAGCTTTCTTT
.,TRBV6-6,TRBJ1-3,few,CASSQISGNTIYF,TGTGCCAGCAGCCAGATCTCTGGAAACACCATATATTTT
.,TRBV10-3,TRBJ1-2,.,CAISSLYGYAF,TGTGCCATCAGTTCCCTTTATGGCTACGCCTTC
.,TRBV7-9,TRBJ1-5,many,CASSPLGGGRNQPQHF,TGTGCCAGCAGCCCCCTGGGAGGGGGTCGCAATCAGCCCCAGCATTTT
.,TRBV4-1,TRBJ1-2,.,CASSPGVGARGYGYTF,TGCGCCAGCAGCCCGGGGGTCGGGGCTAGGGGTTATGGCTACACCTTC
.,TRBV20-1,TRBJ2-6,few,CSASRTESSGANVLTF,TGCAGTGCTAGCCGGACGGAAAGCTCTGGGGCCAACGTCCTGACTTTC
TRBD1,TRBV10-3,TRBJ2-2,many,CAISTPGQGRGTGELFF,TGTGCCATCAGTACTCCGGGACAGGGCCGGGGCACCGGGGAGCTGTTTTTT
TRBD1,TRBV5-1,TRBJ1-1,many,CASSVTGQPNTEAFF,TGCGCCAGCAGCGTTACGGGACAGCCGAACACTGAAGCTTTCTTT
.,TRBV7-8,TRBJ1-1,few,CASSTPGALMNTEAFF,TGTGCCAGCAGCACCCCCGGGGCCCTCATGAACACTGAAGCTTTCTTT
.,TRBV7-9,TRBJ2-7,.,CASSPRAPYEQYF,TGTGCCAGCAGCCCCAGGGCCCCCTACGAGCAGTACTTC
TRBD2,TRBV30,TRBJ2-5,.,CAWSGGGRAQETQYF,TGTGCCTGGAGTGGTGGCGGGAGGGCCCAAGAGACCCAGTACTTC
TRBD2,TRBV20-1,TRBJ2-5,once,CSAYPGTSGSGKETQYF,TGCAGTGCTTACCCCGGGACTAGCGGGAGTGGGAAAGAGACCCAGTACTTC
.,TRBV6-6,TRBJ1-2,many,CASIRQGNYGYTF,TGTGCCAGCATCCGGCAGGGGAACTATGGCTACACCTTC
.,TRBV2,TRBJ2-7,few,CASRRPGDTYEQYF,TGTGCCAGCAGGAGACCAGGCGACACCTACGAGCAGTACTTC
TRBD1,TRBV6-5,TRBJ2-6,many,CASSWSQGAGANVLTF,TGTGCCAGCAGTTGGAGTCAGGGGGCAGGGGCCAACGTCCTGACTTTC
TRBD1,TRBV7-8,TRBJ1-1,.,CAGSLGQGRTEAFF,TGTGCCGGCAGCTTAGGACAGGGCCGGACTGAAGCTTTCTTT
.,TRBV19,TRBJ1-1,many,CASSTADLEAFF,TGTGCCAGTAGCACCGCGGACCTTGAAGCTTTCTTT
TRBD1,TRBV29-1,TRBJ1-2,.,CSADSQGAGYTF,TGCAGCGCCGACTCACAGGGGGCTGGCTACACCTTC
.,TRBV20-1,TRBJ2-7,many,CSAGWPPEQYF,TGCAGTGCCGGATGGCCCCCCGAGCAGTACTTC
TRBD1,TRBV7-6,TRBJ1-4,.,CASSQLYRGRVFF,TGTGCCAGCAGCCAACTCTACAGGGGGCGTGTATTTTTT
TRBD1,TRBV29-1,TRBJ1-2,once,CSVGQGMDGYTF,TGCAGCGTTGGACAGGGAATGGATGGCTACACCTTC
.,TRBV29-1,TRBJ1-1,.,CSRTPAGTNTEAFF,TGCAGCAGGACCCCGGCCGGAACGAACACTGAAGCTTTCTTT
TRBD1,TRBV29-1,TRBJ1-2,many,CSVLTGGYGYTF,TGCAGCGTCCTGACAGGGGGCTATGGCTACACCTTC
.,TRBV24-1,TRBJ1-1,many,CATSEGGTEAFF,TGTGCCACCAGTGAAGGGGGCACTGAAGCTTTCTTT
TRBD1,TRBV4-1,TRBJ2-2,.,CASSAQGAGTGELFF,TGCGCCAGCAGCGCACAGGGGGCAGGCACCGGGGAGCTGTTTTTT
TRBD1,TRBV29-1,TRBJ1-2,.,CSVEGGTGDYGYTF,TGCAGCGTTGAGGGAGGGACAGGGGACTATGGCTACACCTTC
.,TRBV7-4,TRBJ1-5,.,CASSRTRGIETQHF,TGTGCCAGCAGCCGGACCAGGGGAATAGAGACCCAGCATTTT